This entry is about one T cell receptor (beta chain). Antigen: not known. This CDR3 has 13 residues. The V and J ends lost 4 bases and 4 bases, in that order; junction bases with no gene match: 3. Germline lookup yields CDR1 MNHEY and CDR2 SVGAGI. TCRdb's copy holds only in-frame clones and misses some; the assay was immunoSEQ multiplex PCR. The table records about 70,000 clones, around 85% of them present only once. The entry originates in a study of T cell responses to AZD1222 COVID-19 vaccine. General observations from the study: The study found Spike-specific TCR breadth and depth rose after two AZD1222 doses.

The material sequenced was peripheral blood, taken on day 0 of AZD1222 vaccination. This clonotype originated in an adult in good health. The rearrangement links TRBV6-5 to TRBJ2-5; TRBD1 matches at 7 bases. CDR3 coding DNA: TGTGCCAGCAGTTGGCCAGGGGGAGAGACCCAGTACTTC. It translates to CASSWPGGETQYF.